This T cell receptor beta chain was identified in a study of cytomegalovirus exposure and HLA in healthy donors. On this clone itself: As yet, its antigen is unknown.

PCR involved 60 Vbeta and 13 Jbeta primers. TCRdb keeps only in-frame clones here, not all; method: immunoSEQ multiplex PCR. Among about 120,000 clones listed, about 80% were seen once. Germline lookup yields CDR1 SGHVS and CDR2 FNYEAQ. With 2 bases clipped from V and 6 bases from J, the junction kept 8 bases outside the gene matches. CDR3 size: 16 residues. Study-level findings and limits: Some public TCRs appeared in many individuals, while most sequences were rare. Earlier analysis looked at TCR beta V segments, and most were productive about 90% or about 30% of the time.

The receptor's source is a man between 60 and 70 years old in good health and CMV-seropositive. V and J are TRBV7-6 and TRBJ2-1; 9 bases align to TRBD2. Sequencing was performed on PBMCs. The CDR3 loop is CASSLRAGGLVNEQFF. The CDR3 region has the DNA TGTGCCAGCAGCTTAAGAGCGGGGGGACTCGTCAATGAGCAGTTCTTC.